This T cell receptor (beta chain) was documented in a study of shared clonotypes between healthy human individuals. Study overall: Three CD4 naive, three CD4 memory, two CD8 naive and one CD8 memory plate were used per donor.

Concerning this clone itself: What it recognizes is unknown.

Per germline, CDR1 KGHSH and CDR2 LQKENI. This CDR3 is 13 amino acids long. Trimming removed 6 bases at V and 3 bases at J, with 9 bases between. The table came from immunoSEQ multiplex PCR; TCRdb's copy has only in-frame clones and leaves some out. In the table there are approximately 2.5 million clones, 90% to 95% of which are singletons. Study-wide results and caveats: Among the subsets, naive ones generally showed larger estimated richness than memory ones. The sampled material consisted only of blood, and tissue repertoires are likely to differ. Non-shared clonotypes had lower generation probabilities than those shared by all four donors.

Sequenced material: naive CD4+ T cells sorted from blood. As to subset: CD45RA+ positively selected. This receptor was identified in a man aged 18 to 29 in good health. This sequence joins TRBV18 and TRBJ2-1; D unclear. CDR3 region: CASSGASYNEQFF. The CDR3 region has the DNA TGTGCCAGCTCTGGCGCGAGCTACAATGAGCAGTTCTTC.